This is a list of T cell receptor beta chains from one sample in a study of blood T cell repertoires in COVID-19. Method: immunoSEQ multiplex PCR; TCRdb's copy keeps in-frame clones and lacks some. This table holds about 98,000 clones, over 70% found once. Sample: peripheral blood. Every receptor here comes from an elderly woman with acute or convalescent COVID-19. Both conserved end residues are part of each CDR3. The D gene is left open where the match is weak. Some rows mark clone size as missing; the rest say once, few, many or name a class of expanded clone.

CDR3: CASSLPTSGGYNEQFF; DNA: TGTGCCAGCAGTTTACCTACTAGCGGGGGATACAATGAGCAGTTCTTC; D: TRBD2; V: TRBV28; J: TRBJ2-1; size: NA
CDR3: CASSPTGGRSYGYTF; DNA: TGTGCCAGCAGTCCCACAGGGGGTCGAAGCTATGGCTACACCTTC; D: TRBD1; V: TRBV6-5; J: TRBJ1-2; size: NA
CDR3: CASSVGGGNTGELFF; DNA: TGTGCCAGCAGCGTCGGGGGGGGTAACACCGGGGAGCTGTTTTTT; D: TRBD2; V: TRBV7-2; J: TRBJ2-2; size: NA
CDR3: CASSQGLATDTQYF; DNA: TGTGCCAGCAGCCAAGGACTAGCCACAGATACGCAGTATTTT; D: TRBD2; V: TRBV3-1/TRBV3-2; J: TRBJ2-3; size: NA
CDR3: CASSPTGYSYNSPLHF; DNA: TGTGCCAGCAGCCCGACGGGGTACTCCTATAATTCACCCCTCCACTTT; D: NA; V: TRBV5-6; J: TRBJ1-6; size: NA
CDR3: CASSERRGGTGELFF; DNA: TGTGCCAGCAGTGAACGGCGGGGGGGCACCGGGGAGCTGTTTTTT; D: TRBD2; V: TRBV6-1; J: TRBJ2-2; size: once
CDR3: CASSPTGNQNSPLHF; DNA: TGTGCCAGCAGTCCCACAGGGAACCAGAATTCACCCCTCCACTTT; D: NA; V: TRBV14; J: TRBJ1-6; size: few
CDR3: CASSEALYGAGANYGYTF; DNA: TGTGCCAGCAGTGAAGCGCTTTATGGGGCGGGAGCTAACTATGGCTACACCTTC; D: NA; V: TRBV2; J: TRBJ1-2; size: NA
CDR3: CASSQEAPETSGGAKQYF; DNA: TGTGCCAGCAGCCAAGAGGCCCCAGAGACTAGCGGGGGGGCAAAGCAGTATTTT; D: TRBD2; V: TRBV4-2; J: TRBJ2-3; size: NA
CDR3: CASSFTGAYGYTF; DNA: TGTGCCAGCAGCTTCACAGGGGCCTATGGCTACACCTTC; D: TRBD1; V: TRBV5-6; J: TRBJ1-2; size: NA
CDR3: CASSYADQGSLAKNIQYF; DNA: TGTGCCAGCAGTTATGCGGACCAGGGGTCTTTAGCCAAAAACATTCAGTACTTC; D: NA; V: TRBV6-2/TRBV6-3; J: TRBJ2-4; size: NA
CDR3: CASSQPQARGYTF; DNA: TGTGCCAGCAGCCAACCCCAGGCACGGGGCTACACCTTC; D: NA; V: TRBV3-1/TRBV3-2; J: TRBJ1-2; size: once
CDR3: CASSAVTSGLYTGELFF; DNA: TGTGCCAGCAGCGCAGTAACTAGCGGGCTATACACCGGGGAGCTGTTTTTT; D: TRBD2; V: TRBV2; J: TRBJ2-2; size: NA
CDR3: CASSRGRPGTGQPQHF; DNA: TGTGCCAGTAGTAGGGGCAGGCCTGGGACAGGGCAGCCCCAGCATTTT; D: TRBD1; V: TRBV19; J: TRBJ1-5; size: once
CDR3: CASSEAGTGVYEQYF; DNA: TGTGCCAGCAGTGAAGCCGGGACAGGGGTCTACGAGCAGTACTTC; D: TRBD1; V: TRBV6-1; J: TRBJ2-7; size: once
CDR3: CASNRQSHTYEQYF; DNA: TGTGCCAGCAACAGACAGTCCCACACCTACGAGCAGTACTTC; D: NA; V: TRBV5-8; J: TRBJ2-7; size: NA
CDR3: CASSRSQGYNEKLFF; DNA: TGTGCCAGTAGTCGATCCCAGGGGTATAATGAAAAACTGTTTTTT; D: NA; V: TRBV19; J: TRBJ1-4; size: NA
CDR3: CASSLSDREATGELFF; DNA: TGCGCCAGCAGCTTATCGGACAGGGAGGCCACCGGGGAGCTGTTTTTT; D: TRBD1; V: TRBV5-1; J: TRBJ2-2; size: once
CDR3: CASSGDRGLSYGYTF; DNA: TGTGCCAGCAGTGGGGACAGGGGGCTGAGCTATGGCTACACCTTC; D: TRBD1; V: TRBV28; J: TRBJ1-2; size: NA
CDR3: CASSLAAQGVGLEKLFF; DNA: TGTGCCAGCAGCTTAGCCGCCCAGGGGGTGGGATTGGAAAAACTGTTTTTT; D: TRBD1; V: TRBV7-2; J: TRBJ1-4; size: NA
CDR3: CASSIMAGNTEAFF; DNA: TGTGCCAGTAGTATAATGGCAGGGAACACTGAAGCTTTCTTT; D: NA; V: TRBV19; J: TRBJ1-1; size: NA
CDR3: CASSGGARDEQYF; DNA: TGCGCCAGCAGCGGCGGGGCTAGGGACGAGCAGTACTTC; D: NA; V: TRBV5-1; J: TRBJ2-7; size: NA
CDR3: CASSPGTGGTSPLHF; DNA: TGTGCCAGCAGCCCAGGGACAGGGGGCACTTCACCCCTCCACTTT; D: TRBD1; V: TRBV7-6; J: TRBJ1-6; size: NA
CDR3: CASSLARVMNTEAFF; DNA: TGTGCCAGCAGCTTAGCGCGAGTAATGAACACTGAAGCTTTCTTT; D: NA; V: TRBV7-2; J: TRBJ1-1; size: NA
CDR3: CASSQADTSGAQETQYF; DNA: TGCGCCAGCAGCCAAGCCGATACTAGCGGGGCCCAAGAGACCCAGTACTTC; D: TRBD2; V: TRBV4-1; J: TRBJ2-5; size: once
CDR3: CASSLPTVNQPQHF; DNA: TGTGCCAGCAGTTTACCGACAGTGAATCAGCCCCAGCATTTT; D: NA; V: TRBV28; J: TRBJ1-5; size: NA
CDR3: CASSQSGSGNTIYF; DNA: TGTGCCAGCAGCCAGTCAGGCTCTGGAAACACCATATATTTT; D: NA; V: TRBV11-2; J: TRBJ1-3; size: NA
CDR3: CASSLGGEETQYF; DNA: TGTGCCAGCAGCTTGGGCGGGGAAGAGACCCAGTACTTC; D: NA; V: TRBV5-6; J: TRBJ2-5; size: NA
CDR3: CASSLGQNTGELFF; DNA: TGTGCCAGCAGCTTAGGGCAGAACACCGGGGAGCTGTTTTTT; D: NA; V: TRBV11-3; J: TRBJ2-2; size: once
CDR3: CASSKSFGTGNQPQHF; DNA: TGTGCCAGTAGTAAAAGTTTCGGGACAGGCAATCAGCCCCAGCATTTT; D: TRBD1; V: TRBV19; J: TRBJ1-5; size: NA
CDR3: CASTPAGGYPNTEAFF; DNA: TGTGCCAGCACCCCGGCGGGGGGATACCCGAACACTGAAGCTTTCTTT; D: NA; V: TRBV6-6; J: TRBJ1-1; size: NA
CDR3: CASSQDRGFQLGKLFF; DNA: TGTGCCAGCAGCCAAGATAGGGGGTTCCAGCTTGGAAAACTGTTTTTT; D: NA; V: TRBV14; J: TRBJ1-4; size: NA
CDR3: CSASWRYQPQHF; DNA: TGCAGTGCTAGTTGGCGGTATCAGCCCCAGCATTTT; D: NA; V: TRBV20-1; J: TRBJ1-5; size: few
CDR3: CATSDSPSGGYNEQFF; DNA: TGTGCCACCAGTGATTCGCCCAGCGGGGGATACAATGAGCAGTTCTTC; D: TRBD2; V: TRBV24-1; J: TRBJ2-1; size: NA
CDR3: CASSLDHPGRKETQYF; DNA: TGTGCCAGCAGCTTAGATCACCCAGGTAGGAAAGAGACCCAGTACTTC; D: NA; V: TRBV11-2; J: TRBJ2-5; size: NA
CDR3: CASSLPGQGKNYGYTF; DNA: TGTGCCAGCAGTCTCCCGGGACAGGGAAAAAACTATGGCTACACCTTC; D: TRBD1; V: TRBV28; J: TRBJ1-2; size: NA
CDR3: CASSHLGQIEAFF; DNA: TGTGCCAGCAGCCACCTAGGACAGATTGAAGCTTTCTTT; D: NA; V: TRBV28; J: TRBJ1-1; size: NA
CDR3: CASSEAGQGNTEAFF; DNA: TGTGCCAGCAGTGAAGCGGGACAGGGGAACACTGAAGCTTTCTTT; D: TRBD1; V: TRBV6-1; J: TRBJ1-1; size: NA